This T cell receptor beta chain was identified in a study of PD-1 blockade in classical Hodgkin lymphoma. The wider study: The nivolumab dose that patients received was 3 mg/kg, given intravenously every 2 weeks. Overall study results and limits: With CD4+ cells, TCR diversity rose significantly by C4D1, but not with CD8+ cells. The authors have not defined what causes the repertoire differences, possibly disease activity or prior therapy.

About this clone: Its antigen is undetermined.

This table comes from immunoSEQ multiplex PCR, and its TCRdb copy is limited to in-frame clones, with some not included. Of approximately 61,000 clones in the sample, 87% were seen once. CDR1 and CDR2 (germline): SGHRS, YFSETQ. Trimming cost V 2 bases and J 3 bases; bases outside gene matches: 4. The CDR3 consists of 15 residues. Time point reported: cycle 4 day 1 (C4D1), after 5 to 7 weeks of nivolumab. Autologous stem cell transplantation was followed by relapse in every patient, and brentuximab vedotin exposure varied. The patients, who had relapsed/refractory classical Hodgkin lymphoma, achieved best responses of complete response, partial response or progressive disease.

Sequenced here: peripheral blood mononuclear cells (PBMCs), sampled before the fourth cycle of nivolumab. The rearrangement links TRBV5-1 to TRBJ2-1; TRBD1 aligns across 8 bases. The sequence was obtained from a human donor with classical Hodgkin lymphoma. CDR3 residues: CASSLSGTGYNEQFF. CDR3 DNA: TGCGCCAGCAGCTTATCAGGGACAGGCTACAATGAGCAGTTCTTC.